This T cell receptor beta chain is drawn from a study of T cell responses to AZD1222 COVID-19 vaccine. Points from the study as a whole: Elevations in Spike-specific TCR breadth and depth followed administration of two AZD1222 doses. Unmutated variant regions reportedly attract nearly half of all spike-specific TCRs. CD4 TCRs associated with vaccination spanned spike, dominating at 160-218 and 743-854. Clonal diversity was possibly underestimated, and the donors were mostly white British, with more females.

Turning to this clone: The antigen is not known.

Here immunoSEQ multiplex PCR was the method, and the copy in TCRdb shows in-frame clones only, minus some. The sample has about 120,000 clones; more than 70% are singletons. CDR1 and CDR2 from the germline V gene are SNHLY and FYNNEI. The J segment lost 6 bases and the V segment lost 3 bases, leaving 8 bases of the junction unmatched. The CDR3 is 15 amino acids. This sequence joins TRBV2 and TRBJ2-1; TRBD2 agrees at 7 bases. This specimen was peripheral blood, taken 28 days after the second AZD1222 dose. This TCR derives from an adult who received the AZD1222 COVID-19 vaccine. CDR3 protein: CASSDLSAGPNEQFF. CDR3 nucleotide sequence: TGTGCCAGCAGTGACCTATCAGCGGGGCCCAATGAGCAGTTCTTC.